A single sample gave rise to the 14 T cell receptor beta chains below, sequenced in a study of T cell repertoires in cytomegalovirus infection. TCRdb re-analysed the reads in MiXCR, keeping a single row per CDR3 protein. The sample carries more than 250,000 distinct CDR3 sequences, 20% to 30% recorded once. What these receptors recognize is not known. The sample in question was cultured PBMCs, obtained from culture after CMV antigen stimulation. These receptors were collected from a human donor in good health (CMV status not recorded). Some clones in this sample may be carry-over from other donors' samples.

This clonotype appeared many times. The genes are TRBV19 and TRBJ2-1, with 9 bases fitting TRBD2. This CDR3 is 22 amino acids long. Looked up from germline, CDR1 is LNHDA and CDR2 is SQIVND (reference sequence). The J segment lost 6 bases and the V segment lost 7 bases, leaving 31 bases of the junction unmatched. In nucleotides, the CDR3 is TGTGCCAGTACCATAGGAAGGTTCCCCCTGACTAGCGGAAGGCCTCTCTCCAATGAGCAGTTCTTC. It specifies CASTIGRFPLTSGRPLSNEQFF.

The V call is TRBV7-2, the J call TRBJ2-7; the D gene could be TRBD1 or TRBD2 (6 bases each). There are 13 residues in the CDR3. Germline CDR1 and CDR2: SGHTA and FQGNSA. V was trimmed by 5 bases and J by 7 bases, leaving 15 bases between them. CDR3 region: CASSQTRGQEQYV. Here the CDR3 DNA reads TGTGCCAGCAGCCAAACCCGGGGGCAGGAGCAGTACGTC.

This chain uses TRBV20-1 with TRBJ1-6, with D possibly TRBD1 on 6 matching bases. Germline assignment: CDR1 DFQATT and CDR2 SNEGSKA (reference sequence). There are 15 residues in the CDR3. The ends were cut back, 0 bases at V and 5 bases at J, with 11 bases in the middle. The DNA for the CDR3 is TGCAGTGCTAGAGAGCAGGAGGGGGATAATTCACCCCTCCACTTT. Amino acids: CSAREQEGDNSPLHF.

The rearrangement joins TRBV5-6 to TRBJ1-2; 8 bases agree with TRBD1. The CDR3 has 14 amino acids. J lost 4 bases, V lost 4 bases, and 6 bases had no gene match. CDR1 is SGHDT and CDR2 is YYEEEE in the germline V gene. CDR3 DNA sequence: TGTGCCAGCAGCCCCTGGACAGGGCTCTATGGCTACACCTTC. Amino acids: CASSPWTGLYGYTF.

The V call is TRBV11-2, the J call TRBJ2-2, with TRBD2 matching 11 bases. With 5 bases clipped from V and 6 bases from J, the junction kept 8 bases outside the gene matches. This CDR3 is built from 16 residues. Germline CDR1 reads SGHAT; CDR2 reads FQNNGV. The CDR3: CASSLTSGSGPGELFF. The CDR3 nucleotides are TGTGCCAGCAGCCTAACTAGCGGGAGCGGCCCCGGGGAGCTGTTTTTT.

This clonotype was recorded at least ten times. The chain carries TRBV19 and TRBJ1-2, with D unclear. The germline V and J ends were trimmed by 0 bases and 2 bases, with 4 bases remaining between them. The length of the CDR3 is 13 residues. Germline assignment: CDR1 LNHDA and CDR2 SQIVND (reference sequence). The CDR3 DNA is TGTGCCAGTAGTATAGAGGGAAACTATGGCTACACCTTC. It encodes CASSIEGNYGYTF.

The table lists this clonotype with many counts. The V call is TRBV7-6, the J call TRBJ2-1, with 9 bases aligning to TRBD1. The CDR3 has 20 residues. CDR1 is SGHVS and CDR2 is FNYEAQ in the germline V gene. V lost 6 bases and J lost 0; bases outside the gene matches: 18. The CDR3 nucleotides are TGTGCCAGCAGTGGTGCCCGGGGACAGGGCGGGGAGAACTCCTACAATGAGCAGTTCTTC. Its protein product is CASSGARGQGGENSYNEQFF.

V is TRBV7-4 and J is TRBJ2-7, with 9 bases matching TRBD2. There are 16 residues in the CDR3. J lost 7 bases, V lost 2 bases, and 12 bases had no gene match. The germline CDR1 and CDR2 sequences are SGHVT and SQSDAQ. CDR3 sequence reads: CASSLQSREGRLEQYF. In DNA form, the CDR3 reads TGTGCCAGCAGCTTACAGTCGCGGGAGGGCCGATTGGAGCAGTACTTC.

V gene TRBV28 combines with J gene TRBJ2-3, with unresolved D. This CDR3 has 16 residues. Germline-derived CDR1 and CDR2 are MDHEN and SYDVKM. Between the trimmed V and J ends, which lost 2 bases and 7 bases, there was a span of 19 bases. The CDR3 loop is CASSLTTTVQRHTQYF. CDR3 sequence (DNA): TGTGCCAGCAGTTTAACCACGACGGTCCAGCGACATACGCAGTATTTT.

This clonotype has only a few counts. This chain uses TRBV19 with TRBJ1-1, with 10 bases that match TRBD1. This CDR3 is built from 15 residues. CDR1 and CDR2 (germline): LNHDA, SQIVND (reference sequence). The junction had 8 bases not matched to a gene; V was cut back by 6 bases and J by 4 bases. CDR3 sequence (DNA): TGTGCCAGTAGGACGACAGGGGGCAGCTTCACTGAAGCTTTCTTT. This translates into CASRTTGGSFTEAFF.

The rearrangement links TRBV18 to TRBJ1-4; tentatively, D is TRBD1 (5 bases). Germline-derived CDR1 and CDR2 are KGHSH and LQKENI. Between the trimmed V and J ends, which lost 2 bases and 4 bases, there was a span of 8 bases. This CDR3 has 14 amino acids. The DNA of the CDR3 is TGTGCCAGCTCACCAGGGACCTTTAATGAAAAACTGTTTTTT. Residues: CASSPGTFNEKLFF.

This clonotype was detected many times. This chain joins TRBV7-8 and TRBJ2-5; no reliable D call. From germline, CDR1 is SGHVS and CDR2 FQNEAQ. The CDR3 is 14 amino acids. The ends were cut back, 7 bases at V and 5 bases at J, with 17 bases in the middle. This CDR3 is CASTQFYDGETQYF. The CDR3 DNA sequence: TGTGCCAGCACCCAATTTTATGATGGGGAGACCCAGTACTTC.

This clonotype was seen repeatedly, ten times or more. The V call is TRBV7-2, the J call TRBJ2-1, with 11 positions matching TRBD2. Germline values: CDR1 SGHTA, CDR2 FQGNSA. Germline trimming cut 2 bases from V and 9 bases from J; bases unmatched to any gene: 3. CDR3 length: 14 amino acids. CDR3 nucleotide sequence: TGTGCCAGCAGCTTAACTAGCGGGAGAAGTGAGCAGTTCTTC. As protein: CASSLTSGRSEQFF.

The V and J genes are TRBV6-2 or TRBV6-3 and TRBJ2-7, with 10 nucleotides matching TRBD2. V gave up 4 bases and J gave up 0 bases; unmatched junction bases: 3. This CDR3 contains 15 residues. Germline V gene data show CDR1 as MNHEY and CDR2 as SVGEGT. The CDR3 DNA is TGTGCCAGCAGTTTGAAGCGGGAGGGCTCCTACGAGCAGTACTTC. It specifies CASSLKREGSYEQYF.